This T cell receptor beta chain was identified during a study of T-cell reconstitution after alpha-beta-depleted transplantation in children. Ten or more counts support this clonotype. V dropped 0 bases and J dropped 5 bases, with 17 bases sitting between them. The CDR3 is 16 amino acids. Germline-derived CDR1 and CDR2 are DFQATT and SNEGSKA (reference sequence). This sample's TCRbeta library carried unique molecular identifier barcodes. TCRdb reanalysed the PCR reads using MiXCR and keeps one entry per CDR3 protein. Of about 230,000 distinct CDR3 sequences in the sample, 9.7% were seen once. The chain carries TRBV20-1 and TRBJ1-5; maybe TRBD1 (6 bases). This TCR was sampled from a human donor who donated a stem cell graft to a child with SCID. The material was PBMCs from the stem cell graft donor, obtained from the stem cell graft. Here the CDR3 DNA reads TGCAGTGCTAGAGACCGGGGCTGGGAGGGGGATCAGCCCCAGCATTTT. Its protein product is CSARDRGWEGDQPQHF.